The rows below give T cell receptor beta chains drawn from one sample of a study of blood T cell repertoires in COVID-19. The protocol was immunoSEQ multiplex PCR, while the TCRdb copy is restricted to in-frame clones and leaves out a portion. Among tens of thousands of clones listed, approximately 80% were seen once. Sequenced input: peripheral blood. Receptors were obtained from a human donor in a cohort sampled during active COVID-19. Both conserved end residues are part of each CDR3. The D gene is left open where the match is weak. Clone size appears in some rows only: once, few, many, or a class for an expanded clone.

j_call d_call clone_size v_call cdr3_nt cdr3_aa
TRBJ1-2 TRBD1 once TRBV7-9 TGTGCCAGCAGCTTAGACGGGGACAGGGGAAACTATGGCTACACCTTC CASSLDGDRGNYGYTF
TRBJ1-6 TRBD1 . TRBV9 TGTGCCAGCAGCGCAGTGGGGGACAGGGGGAATAATTCACCCCTCCACTTT CASSAVGDRGNNSPLHF
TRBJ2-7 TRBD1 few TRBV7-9 TGTGCCAGCAGCTTAGGGGACAGGGGCTCCTACGAGCAGTACTTC CASSLGDRGSYEQYF
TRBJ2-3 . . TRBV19 TGTGCCAGCGCCCCTGCGGGACGGGGAGCTGGAGATACGCAGTATTTT CASAPAGRGAGDTQYF
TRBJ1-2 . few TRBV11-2 TGTGCCAGCAGTGGCCGATATGGCTACACCTTC CASSGRYGYTF
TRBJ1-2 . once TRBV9 TGTGCCAGTGGGCGGGAGGGGAGAACTTATGGCTACACCTTC CASGREGRTYGYTF
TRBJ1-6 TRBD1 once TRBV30 TGTGCCGCCGCGACAGGGAGCTCCTATAATTCACCCCTCCACTTT CAAATGSSYNSPLHF
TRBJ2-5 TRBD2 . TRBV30 TGTGCCTGGAGTCCGGGGGGAGAGACCCAGTACTTC CAWSPGGETQYF
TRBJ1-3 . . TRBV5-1 TGCGCCAGTTCGGGGGATTTTGGAAACACCATATATTTT CASSGDFGNTIYF
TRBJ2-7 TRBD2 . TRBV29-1 TGCAGCGTGGGTTCTAGCGGGAGTTACGAGCAGTACTTC CSVGSSGSYEQYF
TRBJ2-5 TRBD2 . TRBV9 TGTGCCAGCAGCCCCGGGGGGGCCGCCCCCGAGATGACCCAGTACTTC CASSPGGAAPEMTQYF
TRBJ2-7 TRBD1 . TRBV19 TGTGCCAGTAGTATCGGGCGACAGGGGTACGAGCAGTACTTC CASSIGRQGYEQYF
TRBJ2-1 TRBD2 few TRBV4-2 TGTGCCAGCAGCCACCCGGGGGAAGCGGGGGGGTTGAATGAGCAGTTCTTC CASSHPGEAGGLNEQFF
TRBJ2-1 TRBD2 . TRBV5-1 TGCGCCAGCAGCCTACTAGCGGGAGTTGAAAATGAGCAGTTCTTC CASSLLAGVENEQFF
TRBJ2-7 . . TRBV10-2 TGCGCCAGCAGCAGCGCTGCAGAGGAGCAGTACTTC CASSSAAEEQYF
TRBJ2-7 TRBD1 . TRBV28 TGTGCCAGCAGTGACAGGGGTTGGTCCTACGAGCAGTACTTC CASSDRGWSYEQYF
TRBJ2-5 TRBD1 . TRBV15 TGTGCCACCAGACAGGGGGCGGGTCAAGAGACCCAGTACTTC CATRQGAGQETQYF
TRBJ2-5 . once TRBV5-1 TGCGCCAGCAGCTTGGTGGGGCTTGGTGAGACCCAGTACTTC CASSLVGLGETQYF
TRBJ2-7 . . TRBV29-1 TGCAGCGTCCACCTTAAAAGGGGAGGGGGCGAGCAGTACTTC CSVHLKRGGGEQYF
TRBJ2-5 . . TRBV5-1 TGCGCCAGCAGCTCCAATCAGGGGTCTGGGACCCAGTACTTC CASSSNQGSGTQYF
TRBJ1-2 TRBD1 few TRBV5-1 TGCGCCAGCAGCCTCGGACAGGGGAGCTATGGCTACACCTTC CASSLGQGSYGYTF
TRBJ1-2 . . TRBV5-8 TGTGCCAGCAGCTTAGAGCTCAATGGCTACACCTTC CASSLELNGYTF
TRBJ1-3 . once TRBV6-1 TGTGCCAGCAGTGCCAAGACAGTCCTTCCTGGAAACACCATATATTTT CASSAKTVLPGNTIYF
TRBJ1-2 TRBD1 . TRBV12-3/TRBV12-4 TGTGCCAGCAGACGAGGGGGCCACTATGGCTACACCTTC CASRRGGHYGYTF
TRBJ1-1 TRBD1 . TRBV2 TGTGCCAGCAGTGTAGACAGGGGGAACACTGAAGCTTTCTTT CASSVDRGNTEAFF
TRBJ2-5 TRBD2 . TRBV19 TGTGCCAGTAGTCCCGGACTAGCGGGACGTACAGAGACCCAGTACTTC CASSPGLAGRTETQYF
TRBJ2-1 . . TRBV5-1 TGCGCCAGCAGCTTGGAAGGACAGTACAATGAGCAGTTCTTC CASSLEGQYNEQFF
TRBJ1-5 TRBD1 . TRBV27 TGTGCCAGCAGTCCGACAGGGCCCGTCTCCTATAGCAATCAGCCCCAGCATTTT CASSPTGPVSYSNQPQHF
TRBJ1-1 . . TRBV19 TGTGCCAGTAGCGTACAGCATTGGACTGAAGCTTTCTTT CASSVQHWTEAFF
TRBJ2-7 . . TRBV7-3 TGTGCCAGCAGCCGTCCCGGCAGGGACACCTACGAGCAGTACTTC CASSRPGRDTYEQYF
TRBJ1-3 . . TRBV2 TGTGCCAGCAGATCAGGCTCTGGAAACACCATATATTTT CASRSGSGNTIYF
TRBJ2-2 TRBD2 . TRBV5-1 TGCGCCAGCAGCTTCGCTAGCGGGTCTCCCACCGGGGAGCTGTTTTTT CASSFASGSPTGELFF
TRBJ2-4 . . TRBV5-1 TGCGCCAGCTCCCCGGGAGTGGACATTCAGTACTTC CASSPGVDIQYF
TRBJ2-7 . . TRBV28 TGTGCCAGCAGTCCGAGCACGTCCTACGAGCAGTACTTC CASSPSTSYEQYF
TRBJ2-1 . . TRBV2 TGTGCCAGCAGTAGAACGGATGAGCAGTTCTTC CASSRTDEQFF